This entry lists 12 T cell receptor beta chains sequenced from one sample in a study of blood T cells in healthy people across ages. Through a sample-barcoded 5' primer and a J-beta primer mix, a second PCR was run for about 6 to 12 cycles. A single record per CDR3 protein comes from TCRdb applying MiXCR to the 5' RACE reads. The sample carries approximately 900,000 distinct CDR3 sequences, roughly 50% recorded once. The source material was blood. Receptors were obtained from a man aged 25-45 years in good health.

The V gene is TRBV29-1, the J gene TRBJ2-3; the D is unclear. The germline V gene encodes CDR1 SQVTM and CDR2 ANQGSEA. CDR3 length: 14 residues. V was cut by 2 bases and J by 2 bases, with 11 bases left in between. The CDR3 sequence is CSVESSRHTDTQYF. Written as DNA, the CDR3 is TGCAGCGTTGAATCGAGTCGCCACACAGATACGCAGTATTTT.

This clonotype was seen a handful of times. One end of the junction does not line up with germline, which may come from a read error. The chain recombines TRBV6-2 or TRBV6-3 with TRBJ2-7; TRBD1 is a possible D gene (5 bases). CDR3 length equals 16 residues. CDR1 is MNHEY and CDR2 is SVGEGT in the germline V gene. The CDR3 loop reads CASIYSGRDDGYEQYF. DNA of the CDR3: TGTGCCAGCATTTACTCGGGCAGGGATGATGGTTACGAGCAGTACTTC.

The chain joins TRBV4-1 to TRBJ1-2; TRBD1 matches at 8 bases. Germline-derived CDR1 and CDR2 are MGHRA and YSYEKL. The CDR3 consists of 15 residues. V lost 6 bases and J lost 8; bases outside the gene matches: 14. Written as DNA, the CDR3 is TGCGCCAGCAGGGCCGGGACAGGACCGCTATGGGGCTACACCTTC. Protein: CASRAGTGPLWGYTF.

The genes are TRBV12-3 or TRBV12-4 and TRBJ1-1; 8 bases agree with TRBD1. The CDR3 spans 14 residues. With 5 bases clipped from V and 5 bases from J, the junction kept 7 bases outside the gene matches. The CDR3 loop is CASSPRTGSTEAFF. Written as DNA, the CDR3 is TGTGCCAGCAGTCCACGGACAGGGTCAACTGAAGCTTTCTTT.

The chain combines TRBV6-1 with TRBJ2-3; tentatively, D is TRBD1 (5 bases). The CDR3 sequence is 15 residues long. V shed 0 bases and J shed 2 bases, with 9 bases lying between them. Germline-derived CDR1 and CDR2 are MNHNS and SASEGT. The CDR3 is CASSEAWGATDTQYF. DNA of the CDR3: TGTGCCAGCAGTGAAGCCTGGGGCGCCACAGATACGCAGTATTTT.

The chain has TRBV18 and TRBJ2-3, with D perhaps matching TRBD1 (5 bases). V lost 2 bases to trimming and J lost 0 bases, with 6 bases between them. This CDR3 region has 14 residues. Germline V gene data show CDR1 as KGHSH and CDR2 as LQKENI. The CDR3 protein is CASSPKGSTDTQYF. The CDR3, as DNA: TGTGCCAGCTCACCAAAGGGGAGCACAGATACGCAGTATTTT.

The rearrangement links TRBV6-2 or TRBV6-3 to TRBJ1-1, with D perhaps TRBD1 (5 bases). V was shortened by 6 bases and J by 5 bases, with 16 bases between the two germline ends. This CDR3 has 14 residues. Germline V lookup: CDR1 MNHEY, CDR2 SVGEGT. The CDR3 region is CASRWGSGLTEAFF. The CDR3 nucleotides are TGTGCCAGCAGGTGGGGGAGTGGACTGACTGAAGCTTTCTTT.

V and J are TRBV2 and TRBJ1-5; D remains unclear. This CDR3 has 13 residues. CDR1 and CDR2 (germline): SNHLY, FYNNEI. The V gene lost 1 base and the J gene lost 9 bases, with 10 bases spanning the gap. This chain's CDR3 is CASSEDLIGPQHF. DNA for the CDR3: TGTGCCAGCAGTGAAGACCTCATAGGGCCCCAGCATTTT.

This clonotype was seen more than once but under ten times. The rearrangement joins TRBV2 to TRBJ1-2; 7 bases map to TRBD1. This CDR3 spans 13 amino acids. V was pared by 7 bases and J by 2 bases, with 4 bases of the junction left unmatched. Per the germline V gene, CDR1 is SNHLY and CDR2 is FYNNEI. The CDR3: CASTLQGNYGYTF. CDR3 sequence (DNA): TGTGCCAGCACCCTACAGGGGAACTATGGCTACACCTTC. Full variable domain (missing parts from reference TRBV2 and TRBJ1-2): EPEVTQTPSHQVTQMGQEVILRCVPISNHLYFYWYRQILGQKVEFLVSFYNNEISEKSEIFDDQFSVERPDGSNFTLKIRSTKLEDSAMYFCASTLQGNYGYTFGSGTRLTVV.

This clonotype came up a few times. The rearrangement links TRBV6-1 to TRBJ2-1; weak D call: TRBD2 (6 bases). V was cut by 5 bases and J by 1 base, with 18 bases left in between. The CDR3 spans 17 residues. Germline V CDR1 and CDR2: MNHNS, SASEGT. The chain's CDR3 is CASSRTGEGVSYNEQFF. The CDR3 nucleotides are TGTGCCAGCAGTCGGACGGGGGAAGGGGTATCCTACAATGAGCAGTTCTTC.

V gene TRBV7-2 combines with J gene TRBJ1-5, with D unresolved. The CDR3 length is 13 residues. V lost 0 bases to trimming and J lost 5 bases, with 5 bases between them. The germline V gene encodes CDR1 SGHTA and CDR2 FQGNSA. Written as DNA, the CDR3 is TGTGCCAGCAGCTTAGCGATGGATCAGCCCCAGCATTTT. It encodes CASSLAMDQPQHF.

The rearrangement joins TRBV19 to TRBJ1-2; D ambiguous. Trimming left V 3 bases short and J 8 bases short, with 7 bases between. The CDR3 has 11 residues. Germline CDR1 reads LNHDA; CDR2 reads SQIVND (reference sequence). The DNA of the CDR3 is TGTGCCAGTAGTATTGAGGGAGGCTACACCTTC. Translation gives CASSIEGGYTF.